A single T cell receptor (beta chain) is shown here with its context. V was trimmed by 0 bases and J by 12 bases, leaving 13 bases between them. This CDR3 region has 14 residues. Germline V CDR1 and CDR2: SGHRS, YFSETQ. This specimen comes from a study of blood T cell repertoires in COVID-19. Study-wide background: COVID-19 samples, acute and convalescent, were from the United States, Italy and Spain. PBMCs, B-cell-depleted T cells, or T cells provided the cDNA or gDNA that made up the material.

Methods used by the authors: Using reference gene primer amplification, nucleated cell counts were estimated. Profiling relied on immunoSEQ multiplex PCR, and the TCRdb table lists in-frame clones only, not all of them. Clonal size and the V and J genes are those of that table, whereas D and trimming came from the DNA. Of tens of thousands of clones listed, around four fifths are singletons. Sequenced: peripheral blood. The clonotype was recovered from a human donor in a cohort sampled during active COVID-19. The chain employs TRBV5-1 and TRBJ1-6, with a weak D call TRBD1 (6 bases). The CDR3 protein is CASSLELRQVPLHF. In nucleotides, the CDR3 is TGCGCCAGCAGCTTGGAGCTACGACAGGTACCCCTCCACTTT.